This TCR beta chain was profiled in a study of cytomegalovirus exposure and HLA in healthy donors. For the study at large: The 120 or so validation repertoires used a platform that matched the one used for the 600 to 700 first-cohort repertoires, as a later analysis reported.

Sequencing was performed with immunoSEQ multiplex PCR; in TCRdb, only in-frame clones are kept and a portion is missing. The sample shows roughly 120,000 clones, about 91% of them seen only once. With respect to this clone: Its antigen is not known.

This CDR3 comprises 18 residues. V shed 6 bases and J 2 bases; nucleotides not matched to a gene: 11. CDR1 LNHDA and CDR2 SQIVND come from the germline V gene (reference sequence). Study findings and constraints: Specificity for CMV antigens was confirmed in vitro for a few of the CMV-associated chains.

The donors formed part of the 120-subject validation cohort, distinct from the 666-subject first cohort. The receptor comes from a man between 18 and 29 years old in good health and CMV-seronegative. J is TRBJ1-3 and V is TRBV19; 12 bases fit TRBD1. The sample taken for sequencing was PBMCs. Written as DNA, the CDR3 is TGTGCCAGTAGATCCGGGACAGGGGGCTTTGTACCTGGAAACACCATATATTTT. Its translation is CASRSGTGGFVPGNTIYF.